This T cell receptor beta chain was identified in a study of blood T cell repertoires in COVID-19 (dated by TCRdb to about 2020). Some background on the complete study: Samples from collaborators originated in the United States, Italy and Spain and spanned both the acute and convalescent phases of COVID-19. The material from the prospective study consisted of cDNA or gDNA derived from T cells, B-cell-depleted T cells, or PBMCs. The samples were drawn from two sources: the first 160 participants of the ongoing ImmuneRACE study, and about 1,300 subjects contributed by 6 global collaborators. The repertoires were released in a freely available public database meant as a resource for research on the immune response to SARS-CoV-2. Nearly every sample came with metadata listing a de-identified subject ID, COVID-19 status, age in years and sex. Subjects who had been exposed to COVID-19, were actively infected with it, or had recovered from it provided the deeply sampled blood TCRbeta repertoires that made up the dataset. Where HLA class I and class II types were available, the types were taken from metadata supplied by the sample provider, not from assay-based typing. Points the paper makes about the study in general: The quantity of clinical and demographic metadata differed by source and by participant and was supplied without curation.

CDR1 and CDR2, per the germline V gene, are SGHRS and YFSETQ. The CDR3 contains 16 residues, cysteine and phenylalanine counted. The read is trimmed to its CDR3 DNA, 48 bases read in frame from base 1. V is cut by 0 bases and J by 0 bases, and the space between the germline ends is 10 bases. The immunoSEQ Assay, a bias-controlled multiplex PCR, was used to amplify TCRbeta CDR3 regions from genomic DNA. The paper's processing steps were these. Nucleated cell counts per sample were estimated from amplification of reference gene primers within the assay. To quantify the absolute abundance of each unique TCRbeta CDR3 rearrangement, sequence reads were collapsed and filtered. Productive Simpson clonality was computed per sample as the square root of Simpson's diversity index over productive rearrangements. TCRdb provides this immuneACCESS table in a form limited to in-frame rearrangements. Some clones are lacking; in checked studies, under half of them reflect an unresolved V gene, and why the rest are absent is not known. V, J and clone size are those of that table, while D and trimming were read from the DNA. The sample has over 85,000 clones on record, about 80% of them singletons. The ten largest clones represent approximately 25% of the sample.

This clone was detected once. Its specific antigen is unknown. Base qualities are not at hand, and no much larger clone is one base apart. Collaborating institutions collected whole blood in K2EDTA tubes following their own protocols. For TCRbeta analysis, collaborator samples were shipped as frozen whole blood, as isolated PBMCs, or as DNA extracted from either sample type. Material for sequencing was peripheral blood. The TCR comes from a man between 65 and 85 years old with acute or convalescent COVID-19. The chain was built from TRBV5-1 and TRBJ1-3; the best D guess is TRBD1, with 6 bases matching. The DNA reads TGCGCCAGCAGCTTGGGACAGGTGATCTCTGGAAACACCATATATTTT. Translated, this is CASSLGQVISGNTIYF.